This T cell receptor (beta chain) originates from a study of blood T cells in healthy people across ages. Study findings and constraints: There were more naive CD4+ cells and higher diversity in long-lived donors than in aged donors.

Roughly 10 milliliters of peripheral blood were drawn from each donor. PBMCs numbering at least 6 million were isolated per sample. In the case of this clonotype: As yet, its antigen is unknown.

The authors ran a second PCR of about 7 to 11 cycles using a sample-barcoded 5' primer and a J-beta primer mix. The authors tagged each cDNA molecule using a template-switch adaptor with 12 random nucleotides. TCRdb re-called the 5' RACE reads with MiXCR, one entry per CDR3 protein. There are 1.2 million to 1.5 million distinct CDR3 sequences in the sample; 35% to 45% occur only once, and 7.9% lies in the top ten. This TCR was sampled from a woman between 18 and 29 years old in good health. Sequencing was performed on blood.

CDR3 nucleotide sequence: TGTGCCAGCAGTGACCTAGCGGGACCGGGCGAGCAGTACTTC. Its translation: CASSDLAGPGEQYF. The chain recombines TRBV25-1 with TRBJ2-7; 9 nucleotides align to TRBD2. J was trimmed by 6 bases and V by 3 bases; bases with no gene match: 6. Germline CDR1 MGHDK, CDR2 SYGVNS. The CDR3 totals 14 residues.